One and the same sample provided the 23 T cell receptor beta chains below, sequenced in a study of blood T cell repertoires in COVID-19. Here immunoSEQ multiplex PCR was the method, and the copy in TCRdb shows in-frame clones only, minus some. The sample carries 150,000 to 200,000 clones, more than 65% recorded once. Sequencing was done on a sample of peripheral blood. Receptors originate from a woman aged 55-70 years with COVID-19, enrolled during active disease.

The rearrangement joins TRBV2 to TRBJ2-7; 8 bases align to TRBD1. The CDR3 is 17 residues long. Germline CDR1 SNHLY, CDR2 FYNNEI. Trimming removed 7 bases from V and 7 bases from J; junction bases left unmatched: 21. The CDR3 region has the DNA TGTGCCAGCACTTTAGGACAGGGAGCCGGGGAAGGTGGGGAGCAGTACGTC. It translates to CASTLGQGAGEGGEQYV.

Concerning this clone: An end of the junction differs from the germline gene, which may be a read error. In DNA, the CDR3 is TGTGCCACCCAGCGGGCCGGCTCCCACAATGAGCAGTTCTTC. Translated: CATQRAGSHNEQFF. V usage is TRBV24-1 and J usage is TRBJ2-1, with a weak D call TRBD2 (6 bases). The V gene's germline CDR1 is KGHDR and CDR2 SFDVKD. CDR3 length: 14 amino acids.

V and J are TRBV21-1 and TRBJ2-3; the DNA was not used to check the table's D call, TRBD1. TRBV21-1 corresponds to a pseudogene. The CDR3 length is 14 residues. The CDR3 loop reads CASSKGQGTDTQYF. In DNA form, the CDR3 reads TGTGCCAGCAGCAAAGGGCAGGGCACAGATACGCAGTATTTT.

This clone was detected a few times. This chain links TRBV29-1 with TRBJ2-1; 12 nucleotides match TRBD2. The CDR3 consists of 18 residues. Looked up from germline, CDR1 is SQVTM and CDR2 is ANQGSEA. V lost 5 bases, J lost 0 bases, and 11 bases stayed unmatched. As DNA, the CDR3 is TGCAGCGTTCCAAGGACTAGCGGGGACATTAGCTCCTACAATGAGCAGTTCTTC. Translation: CSVPRTSGDISSYNEQFF.

This chain's CDR3 is CASSPGLAGGPTQETQYF. In DNA form, the CDR3 reads TGCGCCAGCAGCCCGGGACTAGCGGGAGGGCCTACCCAAGAGACCCAGTACTTC. The V gene is TRBV4-1, the J gene TRBJ2-5; 16 bases line up with TRBD2. Germline V gives CDR1 MGHRA, CDR2 YSYEKL. The CDR3 runs to 18 residues. After removal of 4 bases from V and 1 base from J, the junction contained 6 bases not matched to a gene.

This clone occurred once. V and J are TRBV2 and TRBJ1-3; TRBD1 matches 9 bases. CDR3 length: 14 residues. Germline V gene lookup returns CDR1 SNHLY and CDR2 FYNNEI. The ends lost 11 bases at V and 4 bases at J; junction bases unmatched: 9. CDR3 protein: CAGGQGKSGNTIYF. As DNA, the CDR3 is TGTGCCGGCGGACAGGGGAAATCGGGAAACACCATATATTTT. The variable domain in full, with the rest retrieved from reference TRBV2 and TRBJ1-3, is EPEVTQTPSHQVTQMGQEVILRCVPISNHLYFYWYRQILGQKVEFLVSFYNNEISEKSEIFDDQFSVERPDGSNFTLKIRSTKLEDSAMYFCAGGQGKSGNTIYFGEGSWLTVV.

V and J are TRBV27 and TRBJ2-6; a weak D match, TRBD1 (6 bases). CDR1 MNHEY and CDR2 SMNVEV come from the germline V gene (reference sequence). The V gene lost 5 bases and the J gene lost 0 bases, with 11 bases spanning the gap. The CDR3 has 16 amino acids. Here the CDR3 reads CASSPGQFSGANVLTF. In nucleotides, the CDR3 is TGTGCCAGCAGTCCTGGACAGTTCTCTGGGGCCAACGTCCTGACTTTC.

The chain has TRBV7-6 and TRBJ2-5, with 11 positions matching TRBD2. V lost 5 bases and J lost 3; bases outside the gene matches: 8. This CDR3 is built from 16 residues. Germline CDR1 is SGHVS and CDR2 is FNYEAQ. The CDR3 nucleotides read TGTGCCAGCAGCCACCCCCTGACTAGCGGGAAAGAGACCCAGTACTTC. Amino acid sequence: CASSHPLTSGKETQYF. Full variable domain (rest looked up from reference TRBV7-6 and TRBJ2-5): GAGVSQSPRYKVTKRGQDVALRCDPISGHVSLYWYRQALGQGPEFLTYFNYEAQQDKSGLPNDRFSAERPEGSISTLTIQRTEQRDSAMYRCASSHPLTSGKETQYFGPGTRLLVL.

The chain uses TRBV5-1 and TRBJ2-5; 10 bases match TRBD2. Germline assignment: CDR1 SGHRS and CDR2 YFSETQ. This CDR3 is built from 16 residues. V gave up 0 bases and J gave up 2 bases; unmatched junction bases: 4. CDR3: CASSLVPSGGQETQYF. The CDR3 DNA reads as TGCGCCAGCAGCTTGGTGCCTAGCGGGGGACAAGAGACCCAGTACTTC.

This clone was found a few times. The V gene is TRBV4-2, the J gene TRBJ2-1, with 12 bases fitting TRBD2. V lost 1 base to trimming and J lost 8 bases; unmatched junction nucleotides: 6. The CDR3 runs to 16 residues. CDR1 LGHNA and CDR2 YNFKEQ come from the germline V gene. The CDR3 DNA sequence: TGTGCCAGCAGCCAAGGGACTAGCGGGACTCTCTATGAGCAGTTCTTC. Amino acid sequence: CASSQGTSGTLYEQFF.

This chain joins TRBV4-1 and TRBJ2-1; 9 positions match TRBD1. Losses at the gene ends were 3 bases for V and 12 bases for J; bases not matched to a gene: 3. Germline lookup yields CDR1 MGHRA and CDR2 YSYEKL. The CDR3 covers 12 residues. CDR3 amino acids: CASSQEDRGQFF. The CDR3 DNA is TGCGCCAGCAGCCAGGAGGACAGGGGGCAGTTCTTC.

This clone was detected once. The V call is TRBV10-1, the J call TRBJ2-5, with TRBD1 as a possible D gene (6 bases). V was trimmed by 0 bases and J by 2 bases, leaving 16 bases between them. This CDR3 comprises 17 residues. CDR1 and CDR2 from the germline V gene are WNHNN and SYGVQD (reference sequence). CDR3 protein: CASSESTILQGQETQYF. CDR3 nucleotides: TGCGCCAGCAGTGAGTCGACCATTTTACAGGGTCAAGAGACCCAGTACTTC.

Regarding this clone: Sequence at one end of the junction differs from germline and may be a read error. The chain is built from TRBV2 and TRBJ1-1, with TRBD1 as a possible D gene (5 bases). In germline, CDR1 is SNHLY, CDR2 FYNNEI. The CDR3 length is 13 residues. Here the CDR3 DNA reads TGTGCCAGCAGGGAAGACAGGAACACTGAAGCTTTCTTT. Its protein product is CASREDRNTEAFF.

The V and J genes are TRBV19 and TRBJ2-2; D is perhaps TRBD1 (5 bases). Trimming stripped 3 bases from V and 6 bases from J, with 17 bases between. Germline values: CDR1 LNHDA, CDR2 SQIVND (reference sequence). This CDR3 has 16 amino acids. The CDR3 DNA sequence: TGTGCCAGTAGTATGATGCTAGGGGAAGTAGCCGGGGAGCTGTTTTTT. Protein sequence: CASSMMLGEVAGELFF.

The J gene is TRBJ2-7, the V gene TRBV5-6; no clear D gene. The CDR3 has 13 residues. In germline, CDR1 is SGHDT, CDR2 YYEEEE. Trimming took off 4 bases at V and 0 bases at J, with 8 bases between the two ends. CDR3: CASSHDNSYEQYV. Here the CDR3 DNA reads TGTGCCAGCAGCCACGACAACTCCTACGAGCAGTACGTC.

This chain connects TRBV11-2 to TRBJ1-2, with TRBD1 matching 8 bases. The CDR3 runs 16 residues. Germline trimming cut 2 bases from V and 2 bases from J; bases unmatched to any gene: 7. CDR1 is SGHAT and CDR2 is FQNNGV in the germline V gene. The CDR3 protein is CASSLNVQGENYGYTF. The CDR3 nucleotides read TGTGCCAGCAGCTTAAATGTACAGGGGGAGAACTATGGCTACACCTTC.

The chain joins TRBV29-1 to TRBJ2-1, with 11 bases fitting TRBD2. J gave up 10 bases and V 3 bases, and 8 bases lay outside the gene matches. The CDR3 has 14 amino acids. The germline CDR1 and CDR2 sequences are SQVTM and ANQGSEA. This CDR3 reads CSVETSGDGGEQFF. Written as DNA, the CDR3 is TGCAGCGTTGAGACTAGCGGGGACGGAGGGGAGCAGTTCTTC.

The chain carries TRBV6-6 and TRBJ2-7; TRBD2 matches 8 bases. J was trimmed by 2 bases and V by 0 bases; bases with no gene match: 6. CDR3 length: 16 amino acids. From germline, CDR1 is MNHNY and CDR2 SVGAGI (reference sequence). The CDR3 bases are TGTGCCAGCAGTTACTCGAGCGTCGGGGGGGCCTACGAGCAGTACGTC. Protein sequence: CASSYSSVGGAYEQYV.

The gene calls are TRBV19 and TRBJ2-1; 8 nucleotides line up with TRBD1. The trim removed 7 bases at V and 6 bases at J, leaving 11 bases unmatched. This CDR3 contains 15 residues. Germline V lookup: CDR1 LNHDA, CDR2 SQIVND (reference sequence). CDR3 DNA: TGTGCCAGTACCAGACAGGGGCGCACCTTCAATGAGCAGTTCTTC. The encoded protein is CASTRQGRTFNEQFF.

Only one count was recorded for this clone. The rearrangement uses TRBV28 and TRBJ1-5; a weak D match, TRBD1 (5 bases). CDR1 is MDHEN, CDR2 SYDVKM, per germline. This CDR3 is 15 amino acids long. Trimming left V 6 bases short and J 2 bases short, with 14 bases between. The CDR3 here is CASSMGLSGNQPQHF. The CDR3 nucleotides read TGTGCCAGCAGCATGGGACTGTCAGGCAATCAGCCCCAGCATTTT.

V gene TRBV9 combines with J gene TRBJ1-2, with D possibly matching TRBD1 (6 bases). Germline V gives CDR1 SGDLS, CDR2 YYNGEE. V gave up 2 bases and J gave up 6 bases, with 20 bases separating them. The CDR3 length is 16 residues. CDR3 protein: CASSVGTTKTVDGYTF. The CDR3, as DNA: TGTGCCAGCAGCGTCGGGACAACCAAAACGGTCGATGGCTACACCTTC.

This clone is a singleton in its sample. The chain has TRBV6-5 and TRBJ1-1; D is possibly TRBD1 (5 bases). Germline CDR1 and CDR2: MNHEY and SVGAGI. This CDR3 spans 15 amino acids. V lost 7 bases, J lost 4 bases, and 19 bases lay in between. Here the CDR3 reads CASIKPGRKGTEAFF. The CDR3 region has the DNA TGTGCCAGCATCAAACCAGGGCGAAAGGGCACTGAAGCTTTCTTT.

This clone has more than one count but fewer than ten. The chain employs TRBV7-9 and TRBJ1-2, with a possible D match to TRBD1 (6 bases). CDR1 and CDR2 from the germline V gene are SEHNR and FQNEAQ (reference sequence). The CDR3 is 15 amino acids. Trimming took off 5 bases at V and 2 bases at J, with 15 bases between the two ends. The CDR3 here is CASSPDSLHNYGYTF. In DNA, the CDR3 is TGTGCCAGCAGCCCGGACAGCCTGCACAACTATGGCTACACCTTC.